This T cell receptor (beta chain) was sequenced during a study of early T cells in non-severe SARS-CoV-2 infection. V was trimmed by 6 bases and J by 9 bases, leaving 12 bases between them. The V gene's germline CDR1 is MNHEY and CDR2 SMNVEV (reference sequence). The CDR3 has 13 amino acids. TCRdb re-called the 5' RACE reads through MiXCR, storing one row per CDR3 protein. The sample has about 72,000 distinct CDR3 sequences, over 9% seen once. Sequences were derived from whole blood, sampled at baseline. This clonotype originated in an adult who was a healthcare worker with PCR-confirmed SARS-CoV-2 infection or an uninfected control (not recorded which). V usage is TRBV27 and J usage is TRBJ1-6; D ambiguous. The CDR3 DNA reads TGTGCCAGCAGCCCTTCGGACGGTTCACCCCTCCACTTT. Translating gives CASSPSDGSPLHF.